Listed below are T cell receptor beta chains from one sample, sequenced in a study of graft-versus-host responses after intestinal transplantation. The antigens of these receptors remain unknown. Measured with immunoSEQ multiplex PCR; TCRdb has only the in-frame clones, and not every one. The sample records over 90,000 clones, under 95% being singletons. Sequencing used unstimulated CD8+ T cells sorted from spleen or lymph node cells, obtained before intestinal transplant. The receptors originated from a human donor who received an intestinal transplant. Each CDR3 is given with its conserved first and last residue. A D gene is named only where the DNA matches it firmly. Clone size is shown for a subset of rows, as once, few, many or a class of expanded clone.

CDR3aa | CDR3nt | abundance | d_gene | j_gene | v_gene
CASSLGPAYGYTF | TGTGCCAGCAGCTTAGGGCCAGCTTATGGCTACACCTTC | once | - | TRBJ1-2 | TRBV7-9
CASSQTQGSNTGELFF | TGCGCCAGCAGCCAAACCCAGGGATCGAACACCGGGGAGCTGTTTTTT | - | - | TRBJ2-2 | TRBV4-1
CASSQDNSPGNEQFF | TGTGCCAGCAGCCAAGATAATTCCCCGGGGAATGAGCAGTTCTTC | - | - | TRBJ2-1 | TRBV4-2
CASSEALQGRGGYTF | TGTGCCAGCAGTGAAGCGCTTCAGGGGAGGGGTGGCTACACCTTC | - | - | TRBJ1-2 | TRBV2
CASSQPGQGGAYEQYF | TGCGCCAGCAGCCAACCGGGACAGGGAGGGGCCTACGAGCAGTACTTC | - | TRBD1 | TRBJ2-7 | TRBV4-1
CAKEGGYYNEQFF | TGTGCCAAAGAGGGGGGGTACTACAATGAGCAGTTCTTC | - | - | TRBJ2-1 | TRBV19
CASSLGLAGGYEQYF | TGCGCCAGCAGCCTAGGACTAGCGGGGGGTTACGAGCAGTACTTC | - | TRBD2 | TRBJ2-7 | TRBV5-1
CAWSVGAGSSGELFF | TGTGCCTGGAGTGTTGGAGCGGGGTCTAGCGGGGAGCTGTTTTTT | - | TRBD2 | TRBJ2-2 | TRBV30
CASRGQFRDLGYEQYF | TGTGCCAGCAGGGGACAGTTTCGTGATTTGGGTTACGAGCAGTACTTC | - | TRBD1 | TRBJ2-7 | TRBV27
CASSYSGGSYEQYF | TGTGCCAGCAGTTATAGCGGGGGGTCCTACGAGCAGTACTTC | - | TRBD2 | TRBJ2-7 | TRBV6-5
CASSFQGASNQPQHF | TGTGCCAGCAGCTTCCAGGGGGCGAGCAATCAGCCCCAGCATTTT | - | TRBD1 | TRBJ1-5 | TRBV5-6
CASSPRTGAGDEQYF | TGTGCCAGCAGCCCGCGGACAGGGGCGGGAGACGAGCAGTACTTC | - | TRBD1 | TRBJ2-7 | TRBV11-2
CASSLGGSDEQFF | TGTGCCAGCAGTTTGGGAGGGAGCGATGAGCAGTTCTTC | - | TRBD2 | TRBJ2-1 | TRBV28
CASSFMGSSYEQYF | TGTGCCAGCAGCTTTATGGGGAGCTCCTACGAGCAGTACTTC | - | - | TRBJ2-7 | TRBV11-2
CASLSGGTYEQYF | TGTGCCAGCCTTAGCGGGGGGACCTACGAGCAGTACTTC | - | TRBD2 | TRBJ2-7 | TRBV2
CASSSPWRGLVTEAFF | TGTGCCAGCAGTTCGCCTTGGAGAGGGTTGGTCACTGAAGCTTTCTTT | - | - | TRBJ1-1 | TRBV27
CARKPGETLNTEAFF | TGTGCCAGGAAGCCAGGCGAAACCTTGAACACTGAAGCTTTCTTT | - | - | TRBJ1-1 | TRBV27
CASSTRHVSYEQYF | TGTGCCAGTAGTACCCGACACGTCTCCTACGAGCAGTACTTC | - | - | TRBJ2-7 | TRBV19
CASSLAASDEQFF | TGTGCCAGCAGCTTAGCTGCGAGCGATGAGCAGTTCTTC | - | - | TRBJ2-1 | TRBV7-6
CASSPLGWTQETQYF | TGTGCCAGCAGCCCCTTGGGCTGGACTCAAGAGACCCAGTACTTC | - | - | TRBJ2-5 | TRBV11-3
CASKGRGNEKLFF | TGTGCCAGCAAGGGCAGGGGGAATGAAAAACTGTTTTTT | - | TRBD1 | TRBJ1-4 | TRBV25-1
CASSEFPIVANYGYTF | TGTGCCAGCAGTGAGTTTCCAATAGTGGCCAACTATGGCTACACCTTC | - | - | TRBJ1-2 | TRBV2
CAIRDSYEQYF | TGTGCCATCAGGGACAGCTACGAGCAGTACTTC | - | - | TRBJ2-7 | TRBV10-3